A single sample is the source of the 8 T cell receptor beta chains below, sequenced in a study of T cells in Graves' hyperthyroidism and ophthalmopathy. Regions amplified from RNA transcripts were the TCR beta CDR3 regions. First-round RT-PCR of the TCR CDR3 relied on the HTBI primer set. In TCRdb, the multiplex PCR reads were re-called with MiXCR into one record per CDR3 protein. The table records around 800,000 distinct CDR3 sequences, roughly 40% of them present only once. The specimen was blood. The source is a man younger than 35 with Graves' hyperthyroidism.

This clonotype showed up just a few times. This rearrangement joins TRBV7-9 to TRBJ1-1, with a tentative D call TRBD1 (5 bases). CDR1 is SEHNR, CDR2 FQNEAQ, per germline (reference sequence). V shed 6 bases and J shed 0 bases, with 17 bases lying between them. The CDR3 is 16 amino acids. CDR3 in amino acids: CASSYSPEGLNTEAFF. CDR3 nucleotide sequence: TGTGCCAGCAGTTACTCACCCGAGGGGCTGAACACTGAAGCTTTCTTT. Filled out from reference TRBV7-9 and TRBJ1-1, the complete variable domain reads DTGVSQNPRHKITKRGQNVTFRCDPISEHNRLYWYRQTLGQGPEFLTYFQNEAQLEKSRLLSDRFSAERPKGSFSTLEIQRTEQGDSAMYLCASSYSPEGLNTEAFFGQGTRLTVV.

This clonotype occurred once. This rearrangement joins TRBV25-1 to TRBJ1-5; D not certain. The germline gives CDR1 MGHDK, CDR2 SYGVNS. The CDR3 has 14 residues. The V gene lost 11 bases and the J gene lost 5 bases, with 19 bases spanning the gap. This CDR3 reads CAWSPGQGHQPQHF. The CDR3 DNA sequence: TGTGCCTGGAGCCCGGGCCAAGGGCATCAGCCCCAGCATTTT.

The table lists this clonotype with many counts. The CDR3 loop reads CASSQDEETQYF. The CDR3 DNA follows: TGCGCCAGCAGCCAAGACGAGGAGACCCAGTACTTC. V and J are TRBV4-1 and TRBJ2-5; D remains unclear. The CDR3 runs 12 residues. Germline CDR1 MGHRA, CDR2 YSYEKL. Trimming shortened V by 0 bases and J by 5 bases, and 4 bases separated the two germline ends.

This clonotype was seen ten or more times. The V call is TRBV7-2, the J call TRBJ1-6; a weak D match, TRBD1 (6 bases). The CDR3 loop spans 14 amino acids. Germline V gene sequence: CDR1 SGHTA, CDR2 FQGNSA. The ends were cut back, 4 bases at V and 9 bases at J, with 13 bases in the middle. Here the CDR3 DNA reads TGTGCCAGCAGCTCGCCCAGGGGACGTTCACCCCTCCACTTT. It codes for CASSSPRGRSPLHF.

Details on this clonotype: Compared with germline, one end of the junction differs, possibly owing to a read error. The chain employs TRBV24-1 and TRBJ2-2, with TRBD1 matching over 7 bases. Germline lookup yields CDR1 KGHDR and CDR2 SFDVKD. The CDR3 sequence is 15 residues long. The CDR3 DNA reads as TGTGCCAGCAGTCTATTGACAGGGTTGGGCGGGGAGCTGTTTTTT. It yields the protein CASSLLTGLGGELFF.

The rearrangement links TRBV20-1 to TRBJ1-5; D remains unclear. CDR3 length: 13 residues. Germline V gene data show CDR1 as DFQATT and CDR2 as SNEGSKA (reference sequence). Trimming took off 3 bases at V and 0 bases at J, with 6 bases between the two ends. Written as DNA, the CDR3 is TGCAGTGCTAGCGAGAATAGCAATCAGCCCCAGCATTTT. It encodes CSASENSNQPQHF.

The rearrangement joins TRBV12-3 or TRBV12-4 to TRBJ2-5, with D perhaps given as TRBD1 or TRBD2 (7 bases each). Deletions cut 4 bases from V and 5 bases from J, with 17 bases between. The length of the CDR3 is 15 residues. Here the CDR3 reads CASSSTSGGGETQYF. In nucleotides, the CDR3 is TGTGCCAGCAGTTCAACCTCAGGGGGAGGGGAGACCCAGTACTTC.

This clonotype was seen a few times. The chain couples TRBV7-9 to TRBJ2-5; the D is unclear. CDR1 and CDR2 (germline): SEHNR, FQNEAQ (reference sequence). Deletions cut 7 bases from V and 3 bases from J, with 12 bases between. The CDR3 consists of 13 residues. CDR3 residues: CASNPREEETQYF. The CDR3 nucleotides are TGTGCCAGCAACCCCCGTGAGGAAGAGACCCAGTACTTC.